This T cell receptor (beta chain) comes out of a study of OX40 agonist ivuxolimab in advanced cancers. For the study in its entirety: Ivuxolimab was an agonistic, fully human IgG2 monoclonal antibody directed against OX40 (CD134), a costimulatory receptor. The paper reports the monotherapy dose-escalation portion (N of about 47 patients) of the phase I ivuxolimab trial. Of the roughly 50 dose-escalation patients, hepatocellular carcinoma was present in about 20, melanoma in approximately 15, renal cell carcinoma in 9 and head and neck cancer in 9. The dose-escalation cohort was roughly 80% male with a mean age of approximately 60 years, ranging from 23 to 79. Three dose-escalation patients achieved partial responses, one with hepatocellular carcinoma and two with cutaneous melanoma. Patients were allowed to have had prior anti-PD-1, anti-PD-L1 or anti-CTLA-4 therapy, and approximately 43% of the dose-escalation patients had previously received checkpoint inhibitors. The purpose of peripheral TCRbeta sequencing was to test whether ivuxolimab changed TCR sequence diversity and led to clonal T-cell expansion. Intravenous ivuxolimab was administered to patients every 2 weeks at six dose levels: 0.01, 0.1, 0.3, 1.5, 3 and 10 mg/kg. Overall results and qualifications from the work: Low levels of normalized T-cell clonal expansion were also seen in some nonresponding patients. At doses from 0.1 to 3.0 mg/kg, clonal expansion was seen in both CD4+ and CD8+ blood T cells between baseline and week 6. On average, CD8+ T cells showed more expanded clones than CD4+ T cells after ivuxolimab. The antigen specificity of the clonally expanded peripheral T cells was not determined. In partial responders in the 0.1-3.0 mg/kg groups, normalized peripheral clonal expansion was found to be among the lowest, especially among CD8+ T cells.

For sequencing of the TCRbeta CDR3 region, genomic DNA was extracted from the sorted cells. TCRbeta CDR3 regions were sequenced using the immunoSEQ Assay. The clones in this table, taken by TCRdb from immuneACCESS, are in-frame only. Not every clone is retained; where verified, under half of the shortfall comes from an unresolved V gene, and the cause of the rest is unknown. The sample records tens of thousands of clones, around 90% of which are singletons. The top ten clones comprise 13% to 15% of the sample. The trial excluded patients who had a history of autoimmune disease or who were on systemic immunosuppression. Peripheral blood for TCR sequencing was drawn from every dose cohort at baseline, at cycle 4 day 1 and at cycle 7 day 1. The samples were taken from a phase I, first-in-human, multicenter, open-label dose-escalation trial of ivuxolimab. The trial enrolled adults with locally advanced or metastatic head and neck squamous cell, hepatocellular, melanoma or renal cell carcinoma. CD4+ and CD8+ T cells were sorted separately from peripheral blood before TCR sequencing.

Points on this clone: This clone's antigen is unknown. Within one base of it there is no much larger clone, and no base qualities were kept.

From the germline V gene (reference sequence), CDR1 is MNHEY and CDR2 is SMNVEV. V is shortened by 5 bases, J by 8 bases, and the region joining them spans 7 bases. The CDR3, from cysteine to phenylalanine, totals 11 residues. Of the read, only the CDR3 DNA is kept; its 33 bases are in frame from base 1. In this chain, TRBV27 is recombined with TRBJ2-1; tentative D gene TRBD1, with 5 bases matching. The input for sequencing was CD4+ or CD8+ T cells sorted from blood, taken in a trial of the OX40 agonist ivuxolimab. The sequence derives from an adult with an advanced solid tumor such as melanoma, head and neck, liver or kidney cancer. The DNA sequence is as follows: TGTGCCAGCAGTGACAGTCATGAGCAGTTCTTC. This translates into CASSDSHEQFF.